One and the same sample provided the 17 T cell receptor beta chains below, sequenced in a study of cytomegalovirus exposure and HLA in healthy donors. This table comes from immunoSEQ multiplex PCR, and its TCRdb copy is limited to in-frame clones, with some not included. The sample shows 250,000 to 400,000 clones, roughly 87% of them seen only once. Material for sequencing was PBMCs. The receptors come from a man in his thirties or forties in good health and CMV-seronegative.

Only a few counts were recorded for this clone. The rearrangement uses TRBV6-5 and TRBJ1-5; 8 nucleotides line up with TRBD1. Trimming took 5 bases from V and 7 from J; bases not matched to a gene: 10. The CDR3 has 15 amino acids. CDR1 and CDR2 from the germline V gene are MNHEY and SVGAGI. The CDR3 bases are TGTGCCAGCAGTAGTCAGGGGGCGGAGGGCCAGCCCCAGCATTTT. Translation gives CASSSQGAEGQPQHF.

The chain recombines TRBV6-6 with TRBJ1-2; 8 bases agree with TRBD1. The V gene end was trimmed by 4 bases and the J gene end by 10 bases; junction bases not matched to a gene: 8. This CDR3 is 13 amino acids long. Per germline, CDR1 MNHNY and CDR2 SVGAGI (reference sequence). For the CDR3, the DNA is TGTGCCAGCAGTTCGGACAGGGCGGGAGTCTACACCTTC. Encoded protein: CASSSDRAGVYTF.

A single count supports this clone. This chain joins TRBV7-9 and TRBJ1-1; D unresolved. V was shortened by 6 bases and J by 1 base, with 18 bases between the two germline ends. Germline lookup yields CDR1 SEHNR and CDR2 FQNEAQ (reference sequence). The CDR3 covers 16 residues. CDR3 bases: TGTGCCAGCAGTTTATTGGGCGCGCGTCGGAACACTGAAGCTTTCTTT. As protein: CASSLLGARRNTEAFF.

V and J are TRBV5-1 and TRBJ1-1; 9 bases agree with TRBD1. Germline V lookup: CDR1 SGHRS, CDR2 YFSETQ. This CDR3 spans 18 amino acids. The V and J ends lost 4 bases and 0 bases, in that order; junction bases with no gene match: 13. In nucleotides, the CDR3 is TGCGCCAGCAGCCTTGGCGGACAGGGGACCTTTCTGAACACTGAAGCTTTCTTT. Amino acid sequence: CASSLGGQGTFLNTEAFF.

This chain uses TRBV30 with TRBJ1-5; 8 bases agree with TRBD1. CDR1 is GTSNPN and CDR2 is SVGIG in the germline V gene (reference sequence). V shed 2 bases, J shed 5 bases, and the junction held 5 bases outside the gene matches. This CDR3 is 14 amino acids long. CDR3 sequence reads: CAWSPGQAYQPQHF. The CDR3 bases are TGTGCCTGGAGTCCGGGACAGGCTTATCAGCCCCAGCATTTT.

This clone occurred once. The CDR3 DNA reads TGTGCCAGCAGCGAGGACAGTGCGTCTGGTGGCTACACCTTC. Encoded protein: CASSEDSASGGYTF. This chain connects TRBV9 to TRBJ1-2; TRBD1 might be the D (6 bases). The CDR3 extends over 14 amino acids. Trimming cost V 3 bases and J 7 bases, with 16 bases left between them. Germline CDR1 reads SGDLS; CDR2 reads YYNGEE. Based on the CDR3 plus reference TRBV9 and TRBJ1-2, the full variable domain is DSGVTQTPKHLITATGQRVTLRCSPRSGDLSVYWYQQSLDQGLQFLIQYYNGEERAKGNILERFSAQQFPDLHSELNLSSLELGDSALYFCASSEDSASGGYTFGSGTRLTVV.

The chain employs TRBV18 and TRBJ1-4; D is possibly TRBD1 (6 bases). V shed 5 bases and J shed 0 bases, with 10 bases lying between them. The germline V gene has CDR1 KGHSH and CDR2 LQKENI. This CDR3 comprises 15 residues. The CDR3 DNA reads as TGTGCCAGCTCAGCGGACAGCACAACTAATGAAAAACTGTTTTTT. Translating it yields CASSADSTTNEKLFF. Variable domain in full (rest from reference TRBV18 and TRBJ1-4): NAGVMQNPRHLVRRRGQEARLRCSPMKGHSHVYWYRQLPEEGLKFMVYLQKENIIDESGMPKERFSAEFPKEGPSILRIQQVVRGDSAAYFCASSADSTTNEKLFFGSGTQLSVL.

The chain is built from TRBV6-1 and TRBJ2-1; a weak D match, TRBD1 (6 bases). V lost 5 bases, J lost 4 bases, and 12 bases lay in between. The CDR3 loop spans 14 amino acids. CDR1 MNHNS and CDR2 SASEGT come from the germline V gene. CDR3 nucleotides: TGTGCCAGCAGTCGACCAGGGGCGTACAATGAGCAGTTCTTC. Protein: CASSRPGAYNEQFF.

As for this clone: Sequence at one end of the junction differs from germline and may be a read error. The V and J genes are TRBV7-9 and TRBJ2-7, with a weak D call TRBD1 (6 bases). Germline CDR1 SEHNR, CDR2 FQNEAQ (reference sequence). The CDR3 covers 12 residues. The CDR3 DNA follows: TGTGCCAGCAGCTTATGGGGACAAGACATAAGCTTC. Its translation: CASSLWGQDISF.

The chain has TRBV18 and TRBJ2-3, with D uncertain. Germline CDR1 is KGHSH and CDR2 is LQKENI. The ends were cut back, 0 bases at V and 2 bases at J, with 6 bases in the middle. The CDR3 covers 14 residues. CDR3 residues: CASSPPAVTDTQYF. The CDR3 DNA sequence: TGTGCCAGCTCACCACCGGCGGTCACAGATACGCAGTATTTT.

The chain uses TRBV30 and TRBJ1-2; D is perhaps TRBD1 (6 bases). With 2 bases removed from V and 1 base from J, the gap between germline ends came to 14 bases. Germline V lookup: CDR1 GTSNPN, CDR2 SVGIG (reference sequence). The CDR3 totals 15 residues. The CDR3 bases are TGTGCCTGGAGTCGCCGACAGGAACTTAACTATGGCTACACCTTC. It codes for CAWSRRQELNYGYTF.

The chain's CDR3 is CASNEADYDGLFF. DNA of the CDR3: TGTGCCAGCAATGAGGCAGATTACGATGGGCTGTTTTTT. The V and J genes are TRBV6-6 and TRBJ2-2, with D uncertain. The V and J ends lost 7 bases and 13 bases respectively, with 19 bases between them. CDR1 is MNHNY, CDR2 SVGAGI, per germline (reference sequence). The CDR3 runs to 13 residues.

The chain is built from TRBV7-8 and TRBJ1-2; D is perhaps TRBD1 (6 bases). The CDR3 has 15 residues. Germline lookup yields CDR1 SGHVS and CDR2 FQNEAQ. Trimming removed 2 bases from V and 4 bases from J, with 14 bases in between. The chain's CDR3 is CASSLPGDGLYGYTF. The CDR3 DNA reads TGTGCCAGCAGCTTACCAGGGGATGGGCTCTATGGCTACACCTTC.

The rearrangement uses TRBV11-2 and TRBJ2-3; 11 bases are shared with TRBD2. V gave up 4 bases and J gave up 4 bases; unmatched junction bases: 7. The length of the CDR3 is 16 residues. Germline lookup yields CDR1 SGHAT and CDR2 FQNNGV. The CDR3 DNA follows: TGTGCCAGCAGCTCCCTGCTAGCGGGGGGTTCAGATACGCAGTATTTT. Translation gives CASSSLLAGGSDTQYF.

A single count supports this clone. The chain recombines TRBV27 with TRBJ2-2; 8 positions agree with TRBD1. The CDR3 covers 14 residues. With 5 bases clipped from V and 6 bases from J, the junction kept 5 bases outside the gene matches. Germline V gene data show CDR1 as MNHEY and CDR2 as SMNVEV (reference sequence). The CDR3 DNA sequence: TGTGCCAGCAGTCTTGGACAGGGACCCGGGGAGCTGTTTTTT. Translating gives CASSLGQGPGELFF.

This clone has at least ten counts. The chain has TRBV7-9 and TRBJ1-1; D gene ambiguous. The CDR3 has 13 amino acids. Germline loops: CDR1 SEHNR, CDR2 FQNEAQ (reference sequence). Trimming took 7 bases from V and 0 from J, leaving 9 bases between them. The CDR3 nucleotides are TGTGCCAGCAAGAGCAAACTGAACACTGAAGCTTTCTTT. Residues: CASKSKLNTEAFF. The complete variable domain, with remaining parts taken from reference TRBV7-9 and TRBJ1-1, reads DTGVSQNPRHKITKRGQNVTFRCDPISEHNRLYWYRQTLGQGPEFLTYFQNEAQLEKSRLLSDRFSAERPKGSFSTLEIQRTEQGDSAMYLCASKSKLNTEAFFGQGTRLTVV.

The chain joins TRBV6-1 to TRBJ1-2, with a weak D call TRBD1 (5 bases). The CDR3 extends over 16 amino acids. Trimming cost V 2 bases and J 2 bases, with 15 bases left between them. Germline V lookup: CDR1 MNHNS, CDR2 SASEGT. CDR3 amino acids: CASSERRAGVNYGYTF. The CDR3 DNA reads TGTGCCAGCAGTGAACGCAGGGCGGGAGTCAACTATGGCTACACCTTC.